These 5 T cell receptor beta chains came from one sample sequenced in a study of blood T cell repertoires in COVID-19. Only in-frame clones appear in the TCRdb table, and some are missing; sequencing was by immunoSEQ multiplex PCR. The table lists some 170,000 clones, about four fifths of them singletons, with approximately 8.7% in the top ten. The sample comprised peripheral blood. Receptors were obtained from a woman aged 70-85 years with acute or convalescent COVID-19.

The CDR3 protein is CASSNGQGFEQYF. The CDR3 DNA reads TGTGCCAGCAGCAATGGACAGGGGTTCGAGCAGTACTTC. This chain connects TRBV2 to TRBJ2-7; 9 nucleotides line up with TRBD1. The CDR3 totals 13 residues. V dropped 6 bases and J dropped 6; count of bases not matched to a gene: 6. Germline V gene sequence: CDR1 SNHLY, CDR2 FYNNEI.

This chain connects TRBV10-3 to TRBJ1-1; D possibly corresponds to TRBD1 (5 bases). The germline V gene encodes CDR1 ENHRY and CDR2 SYGVKD. Trimming stripped 8 bases from V and 0 bases from J, with 19 bases between. The CDR3 runs to 16 residues. The chain's CDR3 is CAIAGRTGTLNTEAFF. The CDR3 DNA follows: TGTGCCATCGCCGGAAGAACAGGTACTTTGAACACTGAAGCTTTCTTT.

The chain employs TRBV5-4 and TRBJ1-1; D uncertain. The germline V gene encodes CDR1 SGHNT and CDR2 YYREEE (reference sequence). V lost 1 base to trimming and J lost 3 bases, with 10 bases between them. This CDR3 spans 14 amino acids. DNA of the CDR3: TGTGCCAGCAGCTTGAGTGGAGGCGACACTGAAGCTTTCTTT. This gives the protein CASSLSGGDTEAFF.

The chain joins TRBV6-5 to TRBJ2-5; D gene ambiguous. Germline CDR1 reads MNHEY; CDR2 reads SVGAGI. The CDR3 has 13 residues. The V gene lost 2 bases and the J gene lost 5 bases, with 9 bases spanning the gap. CDR3 bases: TGTGCCAGCAGTTACGCTAGTAGCGAGACCCAGTACTTC. Translating gives CASSYASSETQYF.

The genes are TRBV5-1 and TRBJ2-1; TRBD2 matches at 7 bases. J was trimmed by 3 bases and V by 6 bases; bases with no gene match: 6. The germline CDR1 and CDR2 sequences are SGHRS and YFSETQ. The CDR3 length is 14 residues. In DNA form, the CDR3 reads TGCGCCAGCAAGGGTCTAGCGGACTACAATGAGCAGTTCTTC. Its protein is CASKGLADYNEQFF. The full variable domain, rest sourced from reference TRBV5-1 and TRBJ2-1, is KAGVTQTPRYLIKTRGQQVTLSCSPISGHRSVSWYQQTPGQGLQFLFEYFSETQRNKGNFPGRFSGRQFSNSRSEMNVSTLELGDSALYLCASKGLADYNEQFFGPGTRLTVL.